Listed below are T cell receptor beta chains from one sample, sequenced in a study of blood T cell repertoires in COVID-19. Using immunoSEQ multiplex PCR, the repertoire was profiled, and TCRdb retains in-frame clones only, with some absent. The table shows about 230,000 clones, with 80% to 90% occurring only once. Material: peripheral blood. Receptors were obtained from a man aged 35 to 55 who had recovered from COVID-19. Each CDR3 is given with its conserved first and last residue. The order of the fields is clone size, J gene, D gene, V gene, CDR3 DNA, CDR3 protein. The D gene is left open where the match is weak. The listing skips clone size in some rows; elsewhere it reads once, few, many or a size class.

abundance: .; j_gene: TRBJ1-1; d_gene: TRBD1; v_gene: TRBV15; CDR3nt: TGTGCCACCAGCAGAGATCCAGGGACAGGGGAGACTGAAGCTTTCTTT; CDR3aa: CATSRDPGTGETEAFF
abundance: few; j_gene: TRBJ1-1; d_gene: .; v_gene: TRBV16; CDR3nt: TGTGCCAGCAGTCGCCGTCCGGGGGACACTGAAGCTTTCTTT; CDR3aa: CASSRRPGDTEAFF
abundance: .; j_gene: TRBJ2-2; d_gene: TRBD1; v_gene: TRBV2; CDR3nt: TGTGCCAGCAGTTCCCAGGGGGCTGCGTACACCGGGGAGCTGTTTTTT; CDR3aa: CASSSQGAAYTGELFF
abundance: .; j_gene: TRBJ2-3; d_gene: TRBD1; v_gene: TRBV25-1; CDR3nt: TGTGCCAGCCAGGCCCTGGGACAGGGGTCCCCAGATACGCAGTATTTT; CDR3aa: CASQALGQGSPDTQYF
abundance: .; j_gene: TRBJ1-5; d_gene: TRBD1; v_gene: TRBV7-8; CDR3nt: TGTGCCAGCAGCTTCGTACAGGGGGCAGGCCAGCCCCAGCATTTT; CDR3aa: CASSFVQGAGQPQHF
abundance: .; j_gene: TRBJ1-4; d_gene: .; v_gene: TRBV7-2; CDR3nt: TGTGCCAGCAGCTTAGGAGGGAATAATGAAAAACTGTTTTTT; CDR3aa: CASSLGGNNEKLFF
abundance: .; j_gene: TRBJ2-4; d_gene: TRBD1; v_gene: TRBV7-2; CDR3nt: TGTGCCAGCAGCATGGACAGGGGGAACATTCAGTACTTC; CDR3aa: CASSMDRGNIQYF
abundance: .; j_gene: TRBJ1-6; d_gene: .; v_gene: TRBV7-2; CDR3nt: TGTGCCAGCAGCTTAGTGGCGGGGTCACCCCTCCACTTT; CDR3aa: CASSLVAGSPLHF
abundance: .; j_gene: TRBJ1-1; d_gene: TRBD1; v_gene: TRBV3-1/TRBV3-2; CDR3nt: TGTGCCAGCAGCCAAGATACGGGACAGGGTTTGGCTTTCTTT; CDR3aa: CASSQDTGQGLAFF
abundance: .; j_gene: TRBJ2-7; d_gene: .; v_gene: TRBV20-1; CDR3nt: TGCAGTGCTAGTGCGCGGAGCTCCTACGAGCAGTACTTC; CDR3aa: CSASARSSYEQYF
abundance: .; j_gene: TRBJ2-7; d_gene: .; v_gene: TRBV5-1; CDR3nt: TGCGCCAGCAGCTTGGGGTTGGGAGGGGGTAGGACCTACGAGCAGTACTTC; CDR3aa: CASSLGLGGGRTYEQYF